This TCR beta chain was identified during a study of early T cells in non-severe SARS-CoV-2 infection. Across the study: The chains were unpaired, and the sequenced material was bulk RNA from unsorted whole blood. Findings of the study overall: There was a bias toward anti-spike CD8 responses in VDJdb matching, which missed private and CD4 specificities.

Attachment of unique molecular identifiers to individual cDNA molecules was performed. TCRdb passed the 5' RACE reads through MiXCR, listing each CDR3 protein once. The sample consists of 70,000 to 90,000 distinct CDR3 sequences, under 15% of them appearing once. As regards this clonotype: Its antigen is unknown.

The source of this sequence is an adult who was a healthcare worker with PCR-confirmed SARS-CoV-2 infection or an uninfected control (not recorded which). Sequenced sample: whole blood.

The CDR3 coding sequence is TGCAGTGCTATGGACAGACAAGAGACCCAGTACTTC. Translation: CSAMDRQETQYF. The chain carries TRBV20-1 and TRBJ2-5; possibly TRBD1 for D (6 bases). The germline V gene has CDR1 DFQATT and CDR2 SNEGSKA (reference sequence). Between the trimmed V and J ends, which lost 4 bases and 2 bases, there was a span of 8 bases. The CDR3 sequence is 12 residues long.